The clone carrying this TCR beta chain was recorded a few times. Its antigen is unknown. The CDR3 totals 15 residues. In germline, CDR1 is MNHEY, CDR2 SVGAGI. V trimming: 2 bases; J trimming: 5 bases; junction bases outside the gene matches: 9. These data are taken from a study of T-cell reconstitution after alpha-beta-depleted transplantation in children. The study, taken as a whole, reports: T-cell numbers and diversity one year post-transplant derived largely from freshly generated T cells.

For TCRbeta, the library was prepared with unique molecular identifiers. MiXCR, run by TCRdb on the PCR reads, gives a single entry per CDR3 protein. Here the sample spans about 640,000 distinct CDR3 sequences, 13% being singletons. This clonotype originated in a male patient aged 5 to 17 who had a stem cell transplant for acute myeloid leukemia, so the T cells may come from the graft donor. The J gene is TRBJ2-7, the V gene TRBV6-5, with TRBD1 identical over 7 bases. Sequenced here: PBMCs, mostly from graft donor cells, sampled 360 days after TCRalphabeta/CD19-depleted stem cell transplant. The CDR3 reads CASSYGEQGSNEQYF. The CDR3 DNA follows: TGTGCCAGCAGTTACGGGGAACAGGGGTCGAACGAGCAGTACTTC.